The clone carrying this T cell receptor beta chain occurred many times. Its antigen is unidentified. These data are taken from a study of T-cell reconstitution after alpha-beta-depleted transplantation in children. Study findings and constraints: Reportedly, only several hundred clones from non-depleted graft cells drove alpha-beta T-cell counts at about two months. Newly produced T cells mostly provided counts and TCRbeta diversity after one year, as hyperexpanded clones declined.

This CDR3 has 13 residues. In germline, CDR1 is SGHDN, CDR2 FVKESK. Trimming took 3 bases from V and 4 from J, leaving 10 bases between them. Unique molecular identifiers were used in preparing the TCRbeta library. TCRdb fed the PCR reads into MiXCR, producing one record per CDR3 protein. The data show roughly 180,000 distinct CDR3 sequences, roughly 10% seen once. The TCR sequence derives from a boy younger than 10 with acute myeloid leukemia, due to receive a stem cell transplant. J is TRBJ2-7 and V is TRBV14, with D perhaps TRBD2 (5 bases). Sequencing was performed on PBMCs, taken before TCRalphabeta/CD19-depleted stem cell transplant. The CDR3 region has the DNA TGTGCCAGCAGCCAGCCGGGATCGTACGAGCAGTACTTC. Encoded protein: CASSQPGSYEQYF.